The present T cell receptor beta chain was sequenced within a study of cytomegalovirus exposure and HLA in healthy donors. Study-level results: Over 15,000 TCR beta sequences were associated with HLA alleles at 0.05 false discovery rate in a later analysis.

Points on this clone: Its antigen is still unknown.

The primer mix had 60 Vbeta and 13 Jbeta primers. Clones were read by immunoSEQ multiplex PCR, and TCRdb kept only the in-frame ones, dropping some. The sample records about 140,000 clones, approximately 77% being singletons. This CDR3 comprises 16 residues. With 0 bases clipped from V and 0 bases from J, the junction kept 4 bases outside the gene matches. Germline lookup yields CDR1 SGHRS and CDR2 YFSETQ. Sequenced: PBMCs. The TCR originated in a man aged 25-45 years in good health and CMV-seronegative. The chain carries TRBV5-1 and TRBJ2-7, with 9 bases matching TRBD2. The CDR3 coding sequence is TGCGCCAGCAGCTTGGGACTAGCGGTTAGCTCCTACGAGCAGTACTTC. This sequence encodes CASSLGLAVSSYEQYF.